This TCR beta chain was recovered during a study of T cell responses to AZD1222 COVID-19 vaccine. Study results and caveats: Clonal diversity was possibly underestimated; the donors were predominantly white British and more often female.

Germline lookup yields CDR1 SGHRS and CDR2 YFSETQ. The CDR3 spans 15 residues. Trimming at V came to 4 bases and at J to 4 bases, leaving 7 bases not matched to a gene. This table comes from immunoSEQ multiplex PCR, and its TCRdb copy is limited to in-frame clones, with some not included. The sample lists about 180,000 clones; around 90% were seen once. Concerning this clone: Its target is unknown.

This clonotype originated in an adult in good health. The sample in question was peripheral blood, obtained on day 0 of AZD1222 vaccination. The chain couples TRBV5-1 to TRBJ2-3; TRBD1 matches 9 bases. CDR3 loop: CASSPGQGSPDTQYF. The CDR3 coding sequence is TGCGCCAGCAGCCCGGGACAGGGAAGTCCAGATACGCAGTATTTT.